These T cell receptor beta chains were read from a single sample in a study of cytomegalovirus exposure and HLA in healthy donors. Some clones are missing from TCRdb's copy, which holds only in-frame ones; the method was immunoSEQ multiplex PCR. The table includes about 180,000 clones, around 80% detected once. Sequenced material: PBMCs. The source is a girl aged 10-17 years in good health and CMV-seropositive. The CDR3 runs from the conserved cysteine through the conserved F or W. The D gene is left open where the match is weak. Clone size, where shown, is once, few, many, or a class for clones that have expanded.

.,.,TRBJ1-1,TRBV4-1,TGCGCCAGCAGCCAAGAGGGGGCTCTCAGGGGCACTGAAGCTTTCTTT,CASSQEGALRGTEAFF
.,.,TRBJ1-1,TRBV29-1,TGCAGCGTCACCACCGGGACAATGAACACTGAAGCTTTCTTT,CSVTTGTMNTEAFF
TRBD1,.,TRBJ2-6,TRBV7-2,TGTGCCAGCAGCAGAGGACAGGGAGCTGGGGCCAACGTCCTGACTTTC,CASSRGQGAGANVLTF
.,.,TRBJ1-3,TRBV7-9,TGTGCCAGCAGCTTAGGAACAGGGAGCCCCTTCTCTGGAAACACCATATATTTT,CASSLGTGSPFSGNTIYF
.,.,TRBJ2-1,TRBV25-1,TGTGCCAGCAGTGTACTACATACGAGCTCCTACAATGAGCAGTTCTTC,CASSVLHTSSYNEQFF
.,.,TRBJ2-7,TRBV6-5,TGTGCCAGCAGACCTATACAGGGCTCCGAGCAGTACTTC,CASRPIQGSEQYF
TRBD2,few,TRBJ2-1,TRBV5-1,TGCGCCAGCAGCCGAAGACTAGCCCCCTACAATGAGCAGTTCTTC,CASSRRLAPYNEQFF
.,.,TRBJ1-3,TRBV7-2,TGTGCCAGCAGCTTAAGACAGTCTCCTGGAAACACCATATATTTT,CASSLRQSPGNTIYF
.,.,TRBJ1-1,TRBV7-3,TGTGCCAGCAGCTTATTCGGTTTCGGGTCTGAAGCTTTCTTT,CASSLFGFGSEAFF
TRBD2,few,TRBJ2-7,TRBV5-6,TGTGCCAGCAGCACCTCTAGCGGGAGTTACGAGCAGTACTTC,CASSTSSGSYEQYF
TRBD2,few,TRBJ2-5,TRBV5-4,TGTGCCAGCAGTCCCCGACTAGCGGCAATTCTCCAAGAGACCCAGTACTTC,CASSPRLAAILQETQYF
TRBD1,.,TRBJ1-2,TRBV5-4,TGTGCCAGCAGCTACCAGTTCACAGGGGGACGTGGCTACACCTTC,CASSYQFTGGRGYTF
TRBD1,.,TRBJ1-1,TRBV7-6,TGTGCCAGCAGCACTCGACTGGGACAGGGGGGCACTGAAGCTTTCTTT,CASSTRLGQGGTEAFF
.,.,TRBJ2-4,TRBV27,TGTGCCAGCAGTTCCAGCGTGCAGGGTGAAAACATTCAGTACTTC,CASSSSVQGENIQYF
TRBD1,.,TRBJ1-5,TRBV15,TGTGCCACCAGCCTGACAGGGCAGGGTCAGCCCCAGCATTTT,CATSLTGQGQPQHF
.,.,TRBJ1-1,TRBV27,TGTGCCAGCAGTTCGTCAGGAGGCACTGAAGCTTTCTTT,CASSSSGGTEAFF
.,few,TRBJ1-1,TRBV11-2,TGTGCCAGCAGCTTAGTAGGGGACACTGAAGCTTTCTTT,CASSLVGDTEAFF
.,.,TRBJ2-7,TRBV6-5,TGTGCCAGCAGTTACAGGGGGGGAAACTACGAGCAGTACTTC,CASSYRGGNYEQYF
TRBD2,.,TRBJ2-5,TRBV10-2,TGCGCCAGCACTGTGGGAGGGCGGGAGACCCAGTACTTC,CASTVGGRETQYF
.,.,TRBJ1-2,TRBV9,TGTGCCAGCAGCACTCTCTATGGCTACACCTTC,CASSTLYGYTF
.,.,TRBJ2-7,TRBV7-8,TGTGCCAGCAGCCGCACATCGATTACCTACGAGCAGTACTTC,CASSRTSITYEQYF
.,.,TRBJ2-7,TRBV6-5,TGTGCCAGCAGTTACTCGAGGGGCGGGGCCTACGAGCAGTACTTC,CASSYSRGGAYEQYF
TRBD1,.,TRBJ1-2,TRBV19,TGTGCCAGTATTACGGACAGGGCGAGTTTTGACTATGGCTACACCTTC,CASITDRASFDYGYTF
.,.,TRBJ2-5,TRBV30,TGTGCCTGGGCTGCAGGGGGGGAGACCCAGTACTTC,CAWAAGGETQYF
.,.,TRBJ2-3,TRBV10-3,TGTGCCTCCAGGGGTAGCACAGATACGCAGTATTTT,CASRGSTDTQYF
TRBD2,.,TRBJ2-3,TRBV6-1,TGTGCCAGCAACCGGCTAGCGGGATTTATAGATACGCAGTATTTT,CASNRLAGFIDTQYF
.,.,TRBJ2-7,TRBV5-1,TGCGCCAGCAGCTGGACAGTGGGGAACGAGCAGTACTTC,CASSWTVGNEQYF
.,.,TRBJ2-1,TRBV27,TGTGCCAGCAGCAGGCCAGCGGGCGTTTACAATGAGCAGTTCTTC,CASSRPAGVYNEQFF
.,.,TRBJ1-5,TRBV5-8,TGTGCCAGCAGCTTGTCGGGGGGCAAGGGCAATCAGCCCCAGCATTTT,CASSLSGGKGNQPQHF
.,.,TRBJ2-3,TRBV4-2,TGTGCCAGCAGCCAGGGACTGTACACAGATACGCAGTATTTT,CASSQGLYTDTQYF
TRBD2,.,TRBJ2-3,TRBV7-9,TGTGCCAGCAGCTTTGGGACTAGGGCCACCCAACCCCACACAGATACGCAGTATTTT,CASSFGTRATQPHTDTQYF
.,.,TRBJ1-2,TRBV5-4,TGTGCCAGCAGCTTGGGGGAAGGGGGGGGACGTGGCTACACCTTC,CASSLGEGGGRGYTF
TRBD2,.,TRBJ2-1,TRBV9,TGTGCCAGCAGCGGGAGCGGGACGGCGCGCCATGAGCAGTTCTTC,CASSGSGTARHEQFF
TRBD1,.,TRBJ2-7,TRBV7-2,TGTGCCAGCAGCCCCGGGACAGGGGCCTACGAGCAGTACTTC,CASSPGTGAYEQYF
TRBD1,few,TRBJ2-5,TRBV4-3,TGCGCCAGCAGCCAAGATTACAGGGGGCAAGAGACCCAGTACTTC,CASSQDYRGQETQYF
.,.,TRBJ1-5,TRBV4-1,TGCGCCAGCAGCCAAGGGGGCTTAAGCAATCAGCCCCAGCATTTT,CASSQGGLSNQPQHF